The clone carrying this T cell receptor (beta chain) has just a few counts. This sample stems from a study of blood T cells in healthy people across ages. This CDR3 region has 14 residues. Germline V gene data show CDR1 as MNHEY and CDR2 as SVGEGT. V lost 6 bases to trimming and J lost 8 bases, with 17 bases between them. A second PCR of 7 to 11 cycles used a sample-barcoded 5' primer and a J-beta primer mix. A single record per CDR3 protein comes from TCRdb applying MiXCR to the 5' RACE reads. This sample has 870,000 or so distinct CDR3 sequences, with 29% found just once. J is TRBJ1-5 and V is TRBV6-2 or TRBV6-3; the D gene is possibly TRBD1 (6 bases). Sequencing was performed on blood. The source of this sequence is a woman older than 75 in good health. CDR3 amino acids: CASSLDRTLKPQHF. CDR3 DNA sequence: TGTGCCAGCAGCCTCGACAGGACTTTGAAGCCCCAGCATTTT.